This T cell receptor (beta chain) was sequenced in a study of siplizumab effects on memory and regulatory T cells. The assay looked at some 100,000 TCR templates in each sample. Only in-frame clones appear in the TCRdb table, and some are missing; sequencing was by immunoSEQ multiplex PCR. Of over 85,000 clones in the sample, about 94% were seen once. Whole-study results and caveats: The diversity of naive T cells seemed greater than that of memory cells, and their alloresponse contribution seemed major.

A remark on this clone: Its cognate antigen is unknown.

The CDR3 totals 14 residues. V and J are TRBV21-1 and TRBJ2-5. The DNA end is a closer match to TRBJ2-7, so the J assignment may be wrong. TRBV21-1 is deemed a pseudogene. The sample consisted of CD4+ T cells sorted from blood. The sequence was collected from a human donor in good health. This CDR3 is CASSNFGQHYEQYF. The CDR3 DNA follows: TGTGCCAGCAGCAACTTTGGGCAACACTACGAGCAGTACTTC.